The clone carrying this TCR beta chain was recorded many times. No antigen is known for it. The sample is drawn from a study of post-analysis software for immune sequencing data. Study overall: Relapsing-remitting, secondary progressive and progressive-relapsing multiple sclerosis were all included among the disease courses.

Sequencing libraries made from TCR beta cDNA carried unique molecular identifiers. TCRdb re-called the PCR reads with MiXCR, one entry per CDR3 protein. The sample carries approximately 250,000 distinct CDR3 sequences, 36% recorded once. Findings of the study overall: Diversity measured as normalized Chao1 was significantly lower in multiple sclerosis patients than in controls.

This TCR came from a girl between 5 and 17 years old with multiple sclerosis. Specimen: blood.

For the CDR3, the DNA is TGCAGTGTTCCGAGCGGAGAGTACAATGAGCAGTTCTTC. It encodes CSVPSGEYNEQFF. The chain recombines TRBV20-1 with TRBJ2-1, with TRBD2 as a possible D gene (5 bases). Germline V gene sequence: CDR1 DFQATT, CDR2 SNEGSKA (reference sequence). This CDR3 has 13 residues. The ends were cut back, 7 bases at V and 4 bases at J, with 14 bases in the middle.